The rows below give T cell receptor beta chains drawn from one sample of a study of siplizumab effects on memory and regulatory T cells. Using immunoSEQ multiplex PCR, the repertoire was profiled, and TCRdb retains in-frame clones only, with some absent. The top ten hold approximately 0.38% of the sample, which has just over 60,000 clones, approximately 79% seen once. Input material: memory CD4+ T cells sorted from blood. These receptors were taken from a human donor in good health. The CDR3 runs from the conserved cysteine through the conserved F or W. The D gene is left open where the match is weak. Rows give clone size only sometimes, using once, few, many, or a class for an expanded clone.

size,J,D,V,DNA,CDR3
NA,TRBJ2-7,TRBD2,TRBV10-3,TGTGCCATCAGTTCAATTGCGCATACTAGCGGGGGATACGAGCAGTACTTC,CAISSIAHTSGGYEQYF
NA,TRBJ1-5,NA,TRBV7-9,TGTGCCAGCAGCTTAGCCCATTTTCAGCCCCAGCATTTT,CASSLAHFQPQHF
NA,TRBJ1-2,NA,TRBV10-3,TGTGCCATCAGTGAGGGGGCCCAGAGACCTGGCTACACCTTC,CAISEGAQRPGYTF
NA,TRBJ1-5,TRBD1,TRBV27,TGTGCCAGCAGGCCCGGGACAGGGAGCAATCAGCCCCAGCATTTT,CASRPGTGSNQPQHF
NA,TRBJ2-7,TRBD2,TRBV7-8,TGTGCCAGCAGCCCCGGAGGCGGGGGGGTTACCTACGAGCAGTACTTC,CASSPGGGGVTYEQYF
once,TRBJ2-7,NA,TRBV10-3,TGTGCCATCAGTGAGCCCGGACCCATCTCCTACGAGCAGTACTTC,CAISEPGPISYEQYF
NA,TRBJ1-5,NA,TRBV4-3,TGCGCCAGCAGCCAAGAGAAGGGCGGCAATCAGCCCCAGCATTTT,CASSQEKGGNQPQHF
NA,TRBJ1-2,NA,TRBV18,TGTGCCAGCTCACAACCCGACGGGGGGAACTATGGCTACACCTTC,CASSQPDGGNYGYTF
NA,TRBJ2-7,NA,TRBV2,TGTGCCAGCTCTCAGGGCCGTAGCCTCCTGGACGAGCAGTACTTC,CASSQGRSLLDEQYF
NA,TRBJ1-2,NA,TRBV28,TGTGCCAGCACCGCGGGGGGTGGGGATACTTATGGCTACACCTTC,CASTAGGGDTYGYTF
NA,TRBJ1-5,NA,TRBV5-5,TGTGCCAGCAGCTTGCTTGGGGGGGTAAATCAGCCCCAGCATTTT,CASSLLGGVNQPQHF
NA,TRBJ1-4,TRBD1,TRBV10-3,TGTGCCATCAGAACACCGGGACAGGGTGAAAAACTGTTTTTT,CAIRTPGQGEKLFF
NA,TRBJ1-1,NA,TRBV6-6,TGTGCCAGCAGTTACTCGTCGGGGTTTGAAGCTTTCTTT,CASSYSSGFEAFF
NA,TRBJ1-2,TRBD1,TRBV5-6,TGTGCCAGCAGCGGACAGGGCTGGGACTACACCTTC,CASSGQGWDYTF
NA,TRBJ2-5,NA,TRBV2,TGTGCCAGCACCTTGGACCTGCAAGAGACCCAGTACTTC,CASTLDLQETQYF
NA,TRBJ2-5,TRBD1,TRBV5-4,TGTGCCAGCAGCGTAAGACAGGGGTGGGGGGAGACCCAGTACTTC,CASSVRQGWGETQYF
NA,TRBJ1-4,TRBD1,TRBV5-4,TGTGCCAGCAGCCCGTCGGGACAGACAAATGAAAAACTGTTTTTT,CASSPSGQTNEKLFF
NA,TRBJ1-2,TRBD1,TRBV30,TGTGCCTGGAGTCGACAGGGGGCCGACCGTCGCAATGGCTACACCTTC,CAWSRQGADRRNGYTF
NA,TRBJ2-3,NA,TRBV27,TGTGCCAGCAGTCCGCTCCCCGGGGCTAGCGGCACAGATACGCAGTATTTT,CASSPLPGASGTDTQYF
NA,TRBJ1-6,TRBD1,TRBV19,TGTGCCAGCAGACAGGGTTCGGATAATTCACCCCTCCACTTT,CASRQGSDNSPLHF
NA,TRBJ2-5,TRBD2,TRBV30,TGTGCCTGGGGGGAGGGAAACCAAGAGACCCAGTACTTC,CAWGEGNQETQYF
NA,TRBJ2-7,TRBD1,TRBV6-5,TGTGCCAGCACTAGGGGACAGGGGGGAGAGCAGTACTTC,CASTRGQGGEQYF
NA,TRBJ1-5,NA,TRBV4-2,TGTGCCAGCAGCCAAGATCAGGTTCAGCCCCAGCATTTT,CASSQDQVQPQHF
NA,TRBJ1-2,NA,TRBV7-2,TGTGCCAGCAGCCCTCCATCAGCGGGACCGTGGCTATGGGGCTACACCTTC,CASSPPSAGPWLWGYTF
NA,TRBJ1-2,NA,TRBV5-1,TGCGCCAGCACCCTGGGCGGGGGTAATGGCTACACCTTC,CASTLGGGNGYTF
NA,TRBJ1-3,NA,TRBV29-1,TGCAGCGTTGGCCAGGCGAGCTCTGGAAACACCATATATTTT,CSVGQASSGNTIYF
NA,TRBJ2-2,TRBD1,TRBV7-3,TGTGCCAGCAGCTTAACGAGGACCCGGACAGGACACACCGGGGAGCTGTTTTTT,CASSLTRTRTGHTGELFF
NA,TRBJ2-6,NA,TRBV7-7,TGTGCCAGCAGCCAGGCCGTATGTGGGGGACGGATCATCTCTGGGGCCAACGTCCTGACTTTC,CASSQAVCGGRIISGANVLTF
few,TRBJ2-1,NA,TRBV6-5,TGTGCCAGCAGTTACGCGAGGGGGGGGTACAATGAGCAGTTCTTC,CASSYARGGYNEQFF
NA,TRBJ2-5,TRBD2,TRBV6-5,TGTGCCAGCAGTTACCCTCGGGCGGGGGGGCAAGAGACCCAGTACTTC,CASSYPRAGGQETQYF
NA,TRBJ1-6,NA,TRBV25-1,TGTGCCAGCAGTGTGTGGGGGTCGAATTCACCCCTCCACTTT,CASSVWGSNSPLHF
NA,TRBJ1-4,NA,TRBV10-3,TGTGCCATCAGTGCTGCGGATAATGAAAAACTGTTTTTT,CAISAADNEKLFF
NA,TRBJ1-1,TRBD1,TRBV11-1,TGTGCCAGCAGAGGGGCCACAGGGGGCGCTTTCTTT,CASRGATGGAFF
NA,TRBJ2-5,TRBD2,TRBV28,TGTGCCAGCAGTTTGGGGGGGGTAGTCTATGAGACCCAGTACTTC,CASSLGGVVYETQYF
once,TRBJ1-6,NA,TRBV29-1,TGCAGCGTTGCCACCGGGACGATAGGATCACCCCTCCACTTT,CSVATGTIGSPLHF
once,TRBJ1-4,TRBD1,TRBV7-9,TGTGCCAGCAGCGAAGGGACAGGGGCAACAACTAATGAAAAACTGTTTTTT,CASSEGTGATTNEKLFF
NA,TRBJ1-2,NA,TRBV7-4,TGTGCCAGCAGCCAAAACGTACAGGGCTTTGGCACCTTC,CASSQNVQGFGTF
once,TRBJ1-5,TRBD1,TRBV6-6,TGTGCCAGTCAGGGGGCCAATCAGCCCCAGCATTTT,CASQGANQPQHF
once,TRBJ1-3,NA,TRBV7-9,TGTGCCAGCAGCCAGGGTAACTCTGGAAACACCATATATTTT,CASSQGNSGNTIYF
NA,TRBJ2-1,NA,TRBV7-2,TGTGCCAGCAGTTTTTGGGGGGGACAGGTCAATGAGCAGTTCTTC,CASSFWGGQVNEQFF
NA,TRBJ2-5,TRBD2,TRBV9,TGTGCCAGCAGCCCAACTAGCGGATTCCAAGAGACCCAGTACTTC,CASSPTSGFQETQYF
NA,TRBJ1-4,NA,TRBV29-1,TGCAGCGCTGGCCGGGAGTATGAAAAACTGTTTTTT,CSAGREYEKLFF
NA,TRBJ1-1,NA,TRBV7-2,TGTGCCAGCAGCTTACCCCTTACTACTTACACTGAAGCTTTCTTT,CASSLPLTTYTEAFF
NA,TRBJ2-2,NA,TRBV7-7,TGTGCCAGCAGCTTACAACTGAACACCGGGGAGCTGTTTTTT,CASSLQLNTGELFF
NA,TRBJ1-2,TRBD1,TRBV4-1,TGCGCCAGCAGCCAAGATCCTGCAGGGGGTGGTTTGGGCTACACCTTC,CASSQDPAGGGLGYTF
NA,TRBJ2-7,NA,TRBV7-3,TGTGCCAGCAGCTTAACCGCCGGCGAGCAGTACTTC,CASSLTAGEQYF
NA,TRBJ2-5,NA,TRBV4-3,TGCGCCAGCAGCCAAAATAGGGAGACCCAGTACTTC,CASSQNRETQYF